Listed here are 10 T cell receptor beta chains from one sample, sequenced in a study of blood T cells in healthy people across ages. Through a sample-barcoded 5' primer and a J-beta primer mix, a second PCR was run for roughly 6 to 11 cycles. TCRdb itself ran the 5' RACE reads through MiXCR, one entry per CDR3 protein. The profile shows 380,000 or so distinct CDR3 sequences, 50% to 60% of them singletons. The sequenced sample consisted of blood. These receptor sequences come from a man aged 55-75 years in good health.

This chain links TRBV24-1 with TRBJ2-3; D not resolved. Germline values: CDR1 KGHDR, CDR2 SFDVKD. The CDR3 sequence is 16 residues long. Trimming took 4 bases from V and 0 from J, leaving 13 bases between them. CDR3: CATSDRRHLSTDTQYF. CDR3 bases: TGTGCCACCAGTGACCGAAGACACCTTAGCACAGATACGCAGTATTTT.

This chain connects TRBV3-1 to TRBJ2-5, with TRBD2 matching over 9 bases. The germline V gene encodes CDR1 LGHDT and CDR2 YNNKEL (reference sequence). This CDR3 region has 16 residues. After removal of 0 bases from V and 4 bases from J, the junction contained 6 bases not matched to a gene. The CDR3 DNA reads TGTGCCAGCAGCCAAGAGTCGGGGACTAGCCCAGAGACCCAGTACTTC. It translates to CASSQESGTSPETQYF.

V usage is TRBV5-1 and J usage is TRBJ2-6; D uncertain. With 3 bases removed from V and 0 bases from J, the gap between germline ends came to 4 bases. This CDR3 contains 14 residues. Germline V lookup: CDR1 SGHRS, CDR2 YFSETQ. The CDR3 bases are TGCGCCAGCAGCTATGACTCTGGGGCCAACGTCCTGACTTTC. Its translation: CASSYDSGANVLTF. The variable domain in full, completed from reference TRBV5-1 and TRBJ2-6, reads KAGVTQTPRYLIKTRGQQVTLSCSPISGHRSVSWYQQTPGQGLQFLFEYFSETQRNKGNFPGRFSGRQFSNSRSEMNVSTLELGDSALYLCASSYDSGANVLTFGAGSRLTVL.

The V gene is TRBV4-3, the J gene TRBJ2-7; D is uncertain. Trimming took 3 bases from V and 3 from J, leaving 15 bases between them. The germline gives CDR1 LGHNA, CDR2 YSLEER. The CDR3 extends over 15 amino acids. For the CDR3, the DNA is TGCGCCAGCAGCCAGGACGGAGACTCGTTCTACGAGCAGTACTTC. This sequence encodes CASSQDGDSFYEQYF.

Concerning this clonotype: A much larger clone lies one base from this, so it may be a read error. This chain connects TRBV7-2 to TRBJ2-5; D is unclear. The CDR3 length is 14 residues. CDR1 and CDR2 (germline): SGHTA, FQGNSA. V was pared by 6 bases and J by 1 base, with 12 bases between. CDR3: CTSRKGSLQETQYF. CDR3 nucleotide sequence: TGTACCAGCAGGAAGGGAAGTCTCCAAGAGACCCAGTACTTC.

This clonotype was observed a handful of times. The chain combines TRBV6-4 with TRBJ2-6, with D perhaps TRBD2 (6 bases). V was shortened by 5 bases and J by 0 bases, with 14 bases between the two germline ends. The CDR3 covers 17 residues. Germline V gene data show CDR1 as MRHNA and CDR2 as SNTAGT. CDR3 bases: TGTGCCAGCAGTTGTTGGAGGGCACTCTCTGGGGCCAACGTCCTGACTTTC. This sequence encodes CASSCWRALSGANVLTF.

The genes are TRBV28 and TRBJ2-7, with a weak D call TRBD2 (6 bases). V was trimmed by 8 bases and J by 2 bases, leaving 16 bases between them. The V gene's germline CDR1 is MDHEN and CDR2 SYDVKM. This CDR3 has 14 residues. CDR3 bases: TGTGCCAGCTACGCCTATCGGGGGACCTACGAGCAGTACTTC. It yields the protein CASYAYRGTYEQYF.

The chain has TRBV20-1 and TRBJ2-7, with 8 bases fitting TRBD2. In germline, CDR1 is DFQATT, CDR2 SNEGSKA (reference sequence). The trim removed 0 bases at V and 1 base at J, leaving 5 bases unmatched. This CDR3 region has 15 residues. CDR3 DNA sequence: TGCAGTGCTAGAGATGCACTAGCGGCTTCCTACGAGCAGTACTTC. The encoded protein is CSARDALAASYEQYF.

The rearrangement joins TRBV7-8 to TRBJ2-1; D is unclear. This CDR3 spans 16 amino acids. Germline CDR1 reads SGHVS; CDR2 reads FQNEAQ. V lost 5 bases, J lost 8 bases, and 22 bases lay in between. The CDR3, as DNA: TGTGCCAGCAGCATTATGGCAGGTTCGGCCCAGGATGAGCAGTTCTTC. It specifies CASSIMAGSAQDEQFF.

The chain's CDR3 is CASSPLGREYTGELFF. The CDR3, as DNA: TGTGCCAGCAGCCCCCTCGGTCGGGAGTACACCGGGGAGCTGTTTTTT. The rearrangement joins TRBV14 to TRBJ2-2, with D perhaps matching TRBD2 (6 bases). From germline, CDR1 is SGHDN and CDR2 FVKESK. This CDR3 region has 16 residues. V shed 4 bases and J shed 3 bases, with 15 bases lying between them.